The 32 T cell receptor beta chains reported below all come from one sample, sequenced in a study of CD8+ T cells in alopecia areata. cDNA prepared by RNA extraction and subsequent reverse transcription served as the template for sequencing. The repertoire was sequenced with immunoSEQ multiplex PCR; TCRdb's copy has only in-frame clones and lacks some. The sample has 100,000 to 120,000 clones, 59% seen once. The sequenced material came from CD8+ T cells sorted from blood. All receptors derive from a human donor in good health.

The rearrangement uses TRBV27 and TRBJ2-7; D unresolved. The V gene lost 6 bases and the J gene lost 9 bases, with 21 bases spanning the gap. Per the germline V gene, CDR1 is MNHEY and CDR2 is SMNVEV (reference sequence). This CDR3 has 14 residues. The CDR3: CASSPFLTPHGQYF. The CDR3 DNA reads TGTGCCAGCAGCCCCTTTTTGACACCACACGGGCAGTACTTC.

This sequence joins TRBV2 and TRBJ2-7; 7 bases match TRBD1. J was trimmed by 0 bases and V by 4 bases; bases with no gene match: 15. The CDR3 totals 18 residues. The germline V gene has CDR1 SNHLY and CDR2 FYNNEI. The CDR3 is CASSVRVYGRGTSYEQYF. CDR3 DNA sequence: TGTGCCAGCAGTGTACGCGTTTACGGCAGGGGGACCTCCTACGAGCAGTACTTC.

This clone showed up just once. V usage is TRBV11-2 and J usage is TRBJ2-3; D may match TRBD1 or TRBD2 (5 bases each). V gave up 1 base and J gave up 3 bases, with 11 bases separating them. The CDR3 is 15 amino acids. CDR1 and CDR2 (germline): SGHAT, FQNNGV. CDR3 protein: CASSLVSGGTDTQYF. In DNA, the CDR3 is TGTGCCAGCAGCTTAGTGTCTGGGGGAACAGATACGCAGTATTTT.

This clone came up a few times. The genes are TRBV29-1 and TRBJ2-7, with 9 nucleotides matching TRBD1. V lost 0 bases and J lost 0; bases outside the gene matches: 12. Germline lookup yields CDR1 SQVTM and CDR2 ANQGSEA. CDR3 size: 18 residues. The CDR3 is CSVEDTAWDRARSYEQYF. CDR3 DNA: TGCAGCGTTGAAGACACAGCTTGGGACAGGGCTCGCTCCTACGAGCAGTACTTC.

The chain joins TRBV4-1 to TRBJ2-5; D gene unclear. The length of the CDR3 is 11 residues. CDR1 MGHRA and CDR2 YSYEKL come from the germline V gene. V was pared by 6 bases and J by 4 bases, with 6 bases between. In nucleotides, the CDR3 is TGCGCCAGCAGTTCCATAGAGACCCAGTACTTC. It translates to CASSSIETQYF.

With regard to this clone: A read error may account for a junction end that differs from germline. Other nucleotide sequences in the sample specify the same CDR3. This chain connects TRBV7-9 to TRBJ1-2; D gene unclear. Germline V gives CDR1 SEHNR, CDR2 FQNEAQ (reference sequence). CDR3 length: 15 residues. The CDR3 nucleotides read TGCGCCAGCAGCCAAGAAGAGGGAAGGGTTGATGGCTACACCTTC. It is translated as CASSQEEGRVDGYTF.

The chain combines TRBV11-1 with TRBJ2-2; D could derive from TRBD1 or TRBD2 (5 bases each). Germline CDR1 SGHAT, CDR2 FQDESV (reference sequence). The ends were cut back, 6 bases at V and 7 bases at J, with 15 bases in the middle. This CDR3 spans 14 amino acids. CDR3: CASSARGSDGELFF. CDR3 DNA sequence: TGTGCCAGCAGTGCGAGGGGCTCGGACGGGGAGCTGTTTTTT.

This sequence joins TRBV29-1 and TRBJ2-5; 10 bases are a match to TRBD1. The CDR3 is 15 residues long. From germline, CDR1 is SQVTM and CDR2 ANQGSEA. J was trimmed by 5 bases and V by 0 bases; bases with no gene match: 6. The DNA of the CDR3 is TGCAGCGTTGAAGACGACAGGGGGCGCATGGAGACCCAGTACTTC. It encodes CSVEDDRGRMETQYF.

V is TRBV7-9 and J is TRBJ2-7; TRBD1 matches 9 bases. CDR1 is SEHNR, CDR2 FQNEAQ, per germline (reference sequence). This CDR3 contains 15 residues. Trimming took 5 bases from V and 0 from J; bases not matched to a gene: 5. CDR3 DNA: TGTGCCAGCAGCCCGACAGGGGGATACTCCTACGAGCAGTACTTC. Its translation is CASSPTGGYSYEQYF.

The rearrangement uses TRBV19 and TRBJ1-1; no reliable D call. Trimming removed 5 bases from V and 1 base from J, with 11 bases in between. Per the germline V gene, CDR1 is LNHDA and CDR2 is SQIVND (reference sequence). CDR3 length: 14 residues. The CDR3 DNA reads as TGTGCCAGTAGTCCCCGGGTCTCGAACACTGAAGCTTTCTTT. Its protein product is CASSPRVSNTEAFF.

This clone occurred many times. CDR3 in amino acids: CASSKTITPFNEQFF. In DNA form, the CDR3 reads TGTGCCAGCAGCAAGACAATAACCCCATTCAATGAGCAGTTCTTC. V is TRBV7-6 and J is TRBJ2-1; D uncertain. Germline-derived CDR1 and CDR2 are SGHVS and FNYEAQ. The CDR3 is made up of 15 amino acids. V was trimmed by 5 bases and J by 6 bases, leaving 17 bases between them.

This chain uses TRBV2 with TRBJ2-7; 8 bases line up with TRBD2. CDR1 and CDR2 from the germline V gene are SNHLY and FYNNEI. This CDR3 is 14 amino acids long. After removal of 7 bases from V and 1 base from J, the junction contained 6 bases not matched to a gene. The CDR3 reads CASKERGPSYEQYF. CDR3 sequence (DNA): TGTGCCAGCAAAGAGCGGGGGCCTTCCTACGAGCAGTACTTC.

In DNA form, the CDR3 reads TGTGCCAGCAGTTTACTAGCGGGGGGCACAGATACGCAGTATTTT. Translating it yields CASSLLAGGTDTQYF. The chain carries TRBV28 and TRBJ2-3; 10 bases match TRBD2. The CDR3 has 15 amino acids. Germline V lookup: CDR1 MDHEN, CDR2 SYDVKM. With 2 bases clipped from V and 1 base from J, the junction kept 0 bases outside the gene matches.

This CDR3 is CASSRDRGWLYEQYF. CDR3 nucleotides: TGTGCCAGCAGCAGGGACAGGGGCTGGCTCTACGAGCAGTACTTC. J is TRBJ2-7 and V is TRBV6-6; 10 bases agree with TRBD1. From germline, CDR1 is MNHNY and CDR2 SVGAGI (reference sequence). After removal of 6 bases from V and 3 bases from J, the junction contained 8 bases not matched to a gene. This CDR3 comprises 15 residues.

This clone has just one count. This may stem from a read error, because a much larger clone lies one nucleotide away. This rearrangement joins TRBV7-2 to TRBJ1-5; D unclear. Per the germline V gene, CDR1 is SGHTA and CDR2 is FQGNSA. The V end lost 1 base, the J end lost 0 bases, and 4 bases lay between the germline ends. This CDR3 is 14 amino acids long. CDR3 in DNA: TGTGCCAGCAGCTTAGGGAATAGCAATCAGCCCCAGCATTTT. This translates into CASSLGNSNQPQHF.

V usage is TRBV23-1 and J usage is TRBJ1-1, with 7 bases aligning to TRBD1. TRBV23-1 carries the ORF label, with uncertain function. The CDR3 sequence is 14 residues long. The V gene end was trimmed by 0 bases and the J gene end by 9 bases; junction bases not matched to a gene: 7. Here the CDR3 reads CASSQSYRGLKAFF. CDR3 in DNA: TGCGCCAGCAGTCAATCGTATAGGGGGCTAAAAGCTTTCTTT.

This clone was observed a few times. The J gene is TRBJ2-7, the V gene TRBV29-1, with a possible D match to TRBD1 (6 bases). Germline CDR1 is SQVTM and CDR2 is ANQGSEA. V lost 4 bases and J lost 9, with 7 bases in between. This CDR3 comprises 9 residues. For the CDR3, the DNA is TGCAGCGTTGTGGGGGCGCAGTACTTC. It yields the protein CSVVGAQYF.

The rearrangement uses TRBV13 and TRBJ2-7, with a weak D call TRBD2 (7 bases). From germline, CDR1 is PRHDT and CDR2 FYEKMQ (reference sequence). This CDR3 has 14 amino acids. V lost 3 bases and J 6 bases, leaving 15 bases between the germline ends. CDR3 in DNA: TGTGCCAGCAGCTTCAGAGGGGGGGATCGCGAGCAGTACTTC. Residues: CASSFRGGDREQYF. Full variable domain (missing parts from reference TRBV13 and TRBJ2-7): AAGVIQSPRHLIKEKRETATLKCYPIPRHDTVYWYQQGPGQDPQFLISFYEKMQSDKGSIPDRFSAQQFSDYHSELNMSSLELGDSALYFCASSFRGGDREQYFGPGTRLTVT.

The chain carries TRBV7-9 and TRBJ2-4; 7 nucleotides match TRBD1. After removal of 5 bases from V and 0 bases from J, the junction contained 16 bases not matched to a gene. Germline V gene sequence: CDR1 SEHNR, CDR2 FQNEAQ (reference sequence). The CDR3 length is 19 residues. The CDR3 DNA sequence: TGTGCCAGCAGCCTGCAGACAGGGCTTCATGGTCTAGCCAAAAACATTCAGTACTTC. Its translation: CASSLQTGLHGLAKNIQYF.

The chain joins TRBV13 to TRBJ2-1; 8 bases agree with TRBD2. The length of the CDR3 is 15 residues. Trimming took 1 base from V and 3 from J; bases not matched to a gene: 2. Per the germline V gene, CDR1 is PRHDT and CDR2 is FYEKMQ (reference sequence). CDR3 sequence: CASSLVAGYYNEQFF. The CDR3 DNA reads TGTGCCAGCAGCTTAGTAGCGGGGTACTACAATGAGCAGTTCTTC.

The chain employs TRBV2 and TRBJ2-7; D is perhaps TRBD1 (5 bases). CDR1 SNHLY and CDR2 FYNNEI come from the germline V gene. This CDR3 is 13 amino acids long. The germline V and J ends were trimmed by 6 bases and 4 bases, with 13 bases remaining between them. The CDR3 is CASSQGSIYEQYF. DNA of the CDR3: TGTGCCAGCAGCCAGGGAAGCATATACGAGCAGTACTTC.

The rearrangement joins TRBV30 to TRBJ1-1; D ambiguous. The CDR3 runs to 11 residues. Germline V gives CDR1 GTSNPN, CDR2 SVGIG (reference sequence). V lost 5 bases and J 1 base, leaving 5 bases between the germline ends. The CDR3 bases are TGTGCCTGGTTTCAGAACACTGAAGCTTTCTTT. It translates to CAWFQNTEAFF. The entire variable domain, with the rest obtained from reference TRBV30 and TRBJ1-1, is as follows: SQTIHQWPATLVQPVGSPLSLECTVEGTSNPNLYWYRQAAGRGLQLLFYSVGIGQISSEVPQNLSASRPQDRQFILSSKKLLLSDSGFYLCAWFQNTEAFFGQGTRLTVV.

The CDR3 DNA reads as TGTGCCAGCAGTCCACAGGGCTACTACTTCGAGCAGTACTTC. Protein: CASSPQGYYFEQYF. This sequence joins TRBV27 and TRBJ2-7, with a possible D match to TRBD1 (6 bases). The CDR3 is made up of 14 amino acids. Trimming stripped 5 bases from V and 6 bases from J, with 17 bases between. Per germline, CDR1 MNHEY and CDR2 SMNVEV (reference sequence).

This clone appeared a few times. The rearrangement links TRBV2 to TRBJ1-5; 7 bases are a match to TRBD1. Trimming at V came to 4 bases and at J to 9 bases, leaving 18 bases not matched to a gene. This CDR3 spans 17 amino acids. The germline V gene has CDR1 SNHLY and CDR2 FYNNEI. In nucleotides, the CDR3 is TGTGCCAGCAGTGGAGGGAGACAGGGACCGATCTTTTCGCCCCAGCATTTT. Its protein is CASSGGRQGPIFSPQHF.

J is TRBJ2-5 and V is TRBV29-1, with D possibly matching TRBD1 (5 bases). The CDR3 sequence is 13 residues long. The germline V gene has CDR1 SQVTM and CDR2 ANQGSEA. The V and J ends lost 3 bases and 2 bases respectively, with 10 bases between them. DNA for the CDR3: TGCAGCGTTGACCGCGCAGGGCAAGAGACCCAGTACTTC. It encodes CSVDRAGQETQYF.

This clone was detected only a few times. The gene calls are TRBV29-1 and TRBJ1-1; possibly TRBD1 for D (5 bases). Looked up from germline, CDR1 is SQVTM and CDR2 is ANQGSEA. This CDR3 has 14 amino acids. Trimming took off 3 bases at V and 0 bases at J, with 11 bases between the two ends. The CDR3 sequence is CSVEERGMNTEAFF. As DNA, the CDR3 is TGCAGCGTTGAGGAGCGGGGGATGAACACTGAAGCTTTCTTT.

This clone was counted only a few times. The gene calls are TRBV28 and TRBJ2-5, with TRBD2 identical over 11 bases. V dropped 9 bases and J dropped 6; count of bases not matched to a gene: 15. This CDR3 is built from 16 residues. The germline V gene encodes CDR1 MDHEN and CDR2 SYDVKM. CDR3: CASSGGAEYAAQTQYF. DNA for the CDR3: TGTGCCAGTAGCGGGGGGGCCGAGTATGCCGCCCAGACCCAGTACTTC. Together with reference TRBV28 and TRBJ2-5, the CDR3 gives the full variable domain: DVKVTQSSRYLVKRTGEKVFLECVQDMDHENMFWYRQDPGLGLRLIYFSYDVKMKEKGDIPEGYSVSREKKERFSLILESASTNQTSMYLCASSGGAEYAAQTQYFGPGTRLLVL.

This clone was seen more than once but under ten times. This sequence joins TRBV5-6 and TRBJ2-7, with D perhaps matching TRBD1 or TRBD2 (6 bases each). The germline gives CDR1 SGHDT, CDR2 YYEEEE. Trimming removed 0 bases at V and 4 bases at J, with 14 bases between. CDR3 length: 15 residues. CDR3 DNA: TGTGCCAGCAGCTTGGCCGACGGGGGCGGGTACGAGCAGTACTTC. This translates into CASSLADGGGYEQYF.

The chain recombines TRBV4-2 with TRBJ1-5; 8 bases are shared with TRBD1. The CDR3 contains 15 residues. The V segment lost 3 bases and the J segment 4 bases; nucleotides outside the gene matches: 5. From germline, CDR1 is LGHNA and CDR2 YNFKEQ. The CDR3 DNA reads TGTGCCAGCAGCCAGGGGACAGGCTTTAATCAGCCCCAGCATTTT. Translation: CASSQGTGFNQPQHF.

This chain joins TRBV7-3 and TRBJ2-5; the match to TRBD2 covers 11 bases. This CDR3 is 15 amino acids long. CDR1 is SGHTA, CDR2 FQGTGA, per germline. With V trimmed by 5 bases and J by 4 bases, 6 bases remained unmatched. The CDR3: CASSLLAGGGETQYF. The CDR3 DNA reads TGTGCCAGCAGCCTTCTAGCGGGGGGCGGAGAGACCCAGTACTTC.

V gene TRBV5-6 combines with J gene TRBJ2-5, with D perhaps matching TRBD2 (5 bases). CDR3 length: 13 residues. Germline V gene sequence: CDR1 SGHDT, CDR2 YYEEEE. With 4 bases removed from V and 5 bases from J, the gap between germline ends came to 12 bases. The CDR3 sequence: CASSGGLDETQYF. CDR3 DNA sequence: TGTGCCAGCAGCGGAGGTCTCGACGAGACCCAGTACTTC.

V and J are TRBV4-1 and TRBJ2-6; 10 bases align to TRBD1. The CDR3 covers 19 residues. J gave up 0 bases and V 1 base, and 6 bases lay outside the gene matches. CDR1 is MGHRA, CDR2 YSYEKL, per germline. The CDR3: CASSQATGTGASGANVLTF. Here the CDR3 DNA reads TGCGCCAGCAGCCAAGCTACCGGGACAGGGGCCTCTGGGGCCAACGTCCTGACTTTC.